The present T cell receptor (beta chain) was sequenced within a study of T cell responses to AZD1222 COVID-19 vaccine. Study overall: Researchers grouped second doses given at about 4 or about 12 weeks into one pool.

As to this clone: Its antigen remains unknown.

The repertoire was sequenced with immunoSEQ multiplex PCR; TCRdb's copy has only in-frame clones and lacks some. This sample has approximately 90,000 clones, with over 80% found just once. The study, taken as a whole, reports: Reportedly, nearly half of unique spike TCRs recognized epitopes outside B.1.351/B.1.1.7 mutations. Baseline serology detected seropositivity in only 5 or 6 AZD1222 recipients.

Germline V CDR1 and CDR2: ENHRY, SYGVKD. The CDR3 covers 17 residues. After removal of 4 bases from V and 4 bases from J, the junction contained 13 bases not matched to a gene. The clonotype originates from an adult in good health. Sequencing was performed on peripheral blood, taken on day 0 of AZD1222 vaccination. The chain combines TRBV10-3 with TRBJ2-3, with 8 positions matching TRBD2. CDR3 protein: CAISARGPAGAADTQYF. The DNA of the CDR3 is TGTGCCATCAGTGCCCGGGGGCCAGCGGGAGCGGCAGATACGCAGTATTTT.